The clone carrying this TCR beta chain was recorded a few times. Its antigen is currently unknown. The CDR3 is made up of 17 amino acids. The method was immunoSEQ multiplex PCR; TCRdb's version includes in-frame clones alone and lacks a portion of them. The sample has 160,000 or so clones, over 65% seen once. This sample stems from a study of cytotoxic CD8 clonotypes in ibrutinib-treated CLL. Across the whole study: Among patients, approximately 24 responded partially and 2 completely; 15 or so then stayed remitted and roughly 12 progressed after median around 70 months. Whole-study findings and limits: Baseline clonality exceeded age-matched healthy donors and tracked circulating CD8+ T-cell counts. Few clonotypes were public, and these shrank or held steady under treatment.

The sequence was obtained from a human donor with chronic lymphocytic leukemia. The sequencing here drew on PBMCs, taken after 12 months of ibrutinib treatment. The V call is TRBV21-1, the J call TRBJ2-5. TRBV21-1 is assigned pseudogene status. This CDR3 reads CASSKRLGEGAQETQYF. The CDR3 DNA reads TGTGCCAGCAGCAAAAGGCTGGGAGAAGGGGCCCAAGAGACCCAGTACTTC.